The present entry profiles one T cell receptor (beta chain) with its context. This sample stems from a study of neurological immune-mediated disorders. J gave up 6 bases and V 4 bases, and 11 bases lay outside the gene matches. The CDR3 sequence is 16 residues long. Looked up from germline, CDR1 is ENHRY and CDR2 is SYGVKD. TCRdb reprocessed the 5' RACE reads via MiXCR and lists one record per CDR3 protein. The data show about 52,000 distinct CDR3 sequences, with about 3.8% seen just once and 6.5% held by the top ten. From 2 million PBMCs stored at -80 C, the unsorted libraries were generated. The sample was PBMCs. V is TRBV10-3 and J is TRBJ2-2, with 7 bases aligning to TRBD2. The sequence came from a man between 60 and 75 years old with multiple sclerosis. CDR3 residues: CAISGGGGAGPGELFF. The CDR3 DNA reads TGTGCCATCAGTGGGGGCGGGGGAGCTGGCCCCGGGGAGCTGTTTTTT.